Below are 29 T cell receptor beta chains sequenced from a single sample in a study of T cells in narcolepsy. TCRdb's copy holds only in-frame clones and misses some; the assay was immunoSEQ multiplex PCR. The table shows about 43,000 clones, with approximately 88% occurring only once. Sequenced: CD45RA- memory CD4+ T cells from PBMCs. These receptors were obtained from a human donor with narcolepsy.

The J gene is TRBJ2-5, the V gene TRBV6-4; 10 bases are shared with TRBD2. This CDR3 comprises 16 residues. Germline V gene sequence: CDR1 MRHNA, CDR2 SNTAGT. The J segment lost 4 bases and the V segment lost 4 bases, leaving 9 bases of the junction unmatched. CDR3 in amino acids: CASSAGSAGGAETQYF. CDR3 coding DNA: TGTGCCAGCAGTGCGGGATCAGCGGGAGGGGCAGAGACCCAGTACTTC.

J is TRBJ2-1 and V is TRBV7-9; 9 bases line up with TRBD1. Germline V gene data show CDR1 as SEHNR and CDR2 as FQNEAQ (reference sequence). This CDR3 is 15 amino acids long. The ends lost 5 bases at V and 12 bases at J; junction bases unmatched: 14. The CDR3 sequence: CASSTDRGVNRVQFF. CDR3 bases: TGTGCCAGCAGCACCGACAGGGGGGTGAATCGTGTGCAGTTCTTC.

V usage is TRBV12-5 and J usage is TRBJ2-1, with TRBD1 matching over 9 bases. The trim removed 3 bases at V and 13 bases at J, leaving 4 bases unmatched. The CDR3 sequence is 12 residues long. In germline, CDR1 is LGHNT, CDR2 FRNRAP. The CDR3 DNA reads TGTGCTAGTGGTTTAATGGGACAGGGCCAGTTCTTC. It translates to CASGLMGQGQFF.

The rearrangement links TRBV10-2 to TRBJ1-3; 7 bases match TRBD1. The V gene's germline CDR1 is WSHSY and CDR2 SAAADI. This CDR3 contains 14 residues. With V trimmed by 6 bases and J by 2 bases, 4 bases remained unmatched. The chain's CDR3 is CASRETGAGNTIYF. Written as DNA, the CDR3 is TGCGCCAGCAGGGAAACAGGGGCTGGAAACACCATATATTTT.

This chain joins TRBV4-2 and TRBJ1-4; D ambiguous. Trimming left V 3 bases short and J 1 base short, with 12 bases between. The germline V gene has CDR1 LGHNA and CDR2 YNFKEQ. This CDR3 is built from 16 residues. CDR3 in amino acids: CASSQTAGRTNEKLFF. The CDR3 nucleotides are TGTGCCAGCAGCCAGACCGCCGGCAGAACTAATGAAAAACTGTTTTTT.

The chain recombines TRBV11-3 with TRBJ2-1, with D uncertain. The CDR3 is made up of 15 amino acids. V was clipped by 0 bases and J by 1 base, with 7 bases between them. Germline V CDR1 and CDR2: SGHNT, YENEEA. Here the CDR3 DNA reads TGTGCCAGCAGCTTAGAGGCCCAATCCTACAATGAGCAGTTCTTC. Translating it yields CASSLEAQSYNEQFF.

This clone was detected once. In DNA form, the CDR3 reads TGTGCCAGCAGCCCCCCTGGGCAGGGGAGATCCTATGGCTACACCTTC. It codes for CASSPPGQGRSYGYTF. The genes are TRBV11-3 and TRBJ1-2, with D possibly being TRBD1 (6 bases). The V end lost 5 bases, the J end lost 4 bases, and 20 bases lay between the germline ends. In germline, CDR1 is SGHNT, CDR2 YENEEA. There are 16 residues in the CDR3.

The rearrangement links TRBV27 to TRBJ2-1; D not resolved. Trimming left V 6 bases short and J 0 bases short, with 15 bases between. The germline CDR1 and CDR2 sequences are MNHEY and SMNVEV (reference sequence). This CDR3 comprises 16 residues. CDR3 DNA: TGTGCCAGCAGCCCCATCGCCCTTGGCTCCTACAATGAGCAGTTCTTC. Translating it yields CASSPIALGSYNEQFF.

The rearrangement joins TRBV29-1 to TRBJ1-2; D is uncertain. There are 14 residues in the CDR3. CDR1 is SQVTM, CDR2 ANQGSEA, per germline. The V end was cut by 5 bases, the J end by 4 bases, with 17 bases between. The CDR3 spells CSVPKEGGSYGYTF. CDR3 DNA sequence: TGCAGCGTTCCAAAGGAGGGCGGGAGCTATGGCTACACCTTC. The complete variable domain, with remaining parts taken from reference TRBV29-1 and TRBJ1-2, reads SAVISQKPSRDICQRGTSLTIQCQVDSQVTMMFWYRQQPGQSLTLIATANQGSEATYESGFVIDKFPISRPNLTFSTLTVSNMSPEDSSIYLCSVPKEGGSYGYTFGSGTRLTVV.

The rearrangement joins TRBV5-6 to TRBJ2-3, with TRBD2 identical over 10 bases. This CDR3 comprises 16 residues. Germline CDR1 SGHDT, CDR2 YYEEEE. J lost 2 bases, V lost 2 bases, and 5 bases had no gene match. The CDR3 coding sequence is TGTGCCAGCAGCTTTGTTAGCGGGGGGCCCACAGATACGCAGTATTTT. This gives the protein CASSFVSGGPTDTQYF.

The V gene is TRBV5-4, the J gene TRBJ1-2; D ambiguous. Deletions cut 3 bases from V and 8 bases from J, with 11 bases between. The CDR3 extends over 12 amino acids. Germline values: CDR1 SGHNT, CDR2 YYREEE (reference sequence). The CDR3 here is CASSSGVQGYTF. The CDR3 DNA is TGTGCCAGCAGCTCCGGGGTTCAGGGCTACACCTTC.

The V gene is TRBV29-1, the J gene TRBJ2-7, with D possibly being TRBD1 (6 bases). V shed 4 bases and J shed 6 bases, with 13 bases lying between them. This CDR3 spans 12 amino acids. Germline loops: CDR1 SQVTM, CDR2 ANQGSEA. In DNA, the CDR3 is TGCAGCGTTGCCAGACAGGACCGCGAGCAGTACTTC. Its translation: CSVARQDREQYF.

The CDR3 reads CASSPQTGNQPQHF. CDR3 coding DNA: TGTGCCAGCAGTCCCCAGACAGGGAATCAGCCCCAGCATTTT. The chain couples TRBV27 to TRBJ1-5; 7 bases match TRBD1. The V gene's germline CDR1 is MNHEY and CDR2 SMNVEV (reference sequence). This CDR3 has 14 amino acids. Trimming took 5 bases from V and 4 from J; bases not matched to a gene: 5.

This chain links TRBV10-3 with TRBJ1-5; no clear D gene. From germline, CDR1 is ENHRY and CDR2 SYGVKD. This CDR3 has 14 residues. Trimming pared 6 bases from V and 1 base from J, leaving 10 bases between. CDR3 in amino acids: CAISPVLSNQPQHF. The CDR3 DNA reads TGTGCCATCAGCCCCGTTCTAAGCAATCAGCCCCAGCATTTT.

The chain combines TRBV7-9 with TRBJ2-5; D remains unclear. The CDR3 has 9 residues. Trimming removed 11 bases from V and 4 bases from J, with 5 bases in between. Germline V gene sequence: CDR1 SEHNR, CDR2 FQNEAQ (reference sequence). The CDR3 bases are TGTGCCTTGGGAGAGACCCAGTACTTC. This codes for CALGETQYF.

The chain couples TRBV5-1 to TRBJ2-6, with 7 bases matching TRBD1. This CDR3 contains 16 residues. From germline, CDR1 is SGHRS and CDR2 YFSETQ. Trimming removed 1 base from V and 8 bases from J; junction bases left unmatched: 9. This CDR3 is CASSLIPGGRTNVLTF. CDR3 nucleotides: TGCGCCAGCAGCTTGATTCCAGGGGGTAGGACCAACGTCCTGACTTTC. Looking up the rest from reference TRBV5-1 and TRBJ2-6 gives the full variable domain: KAGVTQTPRYLIKTRGQQVTLSCSPISGHRSVSWYQQTPGQGLQFLFEYFSETQRNKGNFPGRFSGRQFSNSRSEMNVSTLELGDSALYLCASSLIPGGRTNVLTFGAGSRLTVL.

The J gene is TRBJ2-1, the V gene TRBV5-1; D possibly corresponds to TRBD2 (6 bases). The length of the CDR3 is 14 residues. V was pared by 0 bases and J by 15 bases, with 19 bases between. Germline values: CDR1 SGHRS, CDR2 YFSETQ. The CDR3 here is CASSLGGRLSGRFF. DNA for the CDR3: TGCGCCAGCAGCTTGGGGGGACGGCTTAGCGGCCGGTTCTTC.

The J gene is TRBJ2-2, the V gene TRBV4-2, with D unclear. The germline V gene has CDR1 LGHNA and CDR2 YNFKEQ. CDR3 length: 12 residues. V was cut by 2 bases and J by 4 bases, with 2 bases left in between. This CDR3 reads CASSQPTGELFF. The CDR3 nucleotides are TGTGCCAGCAGCCAACCCACCGGGGAGCTGTTTTTT.

The chain employs TRBV5-1 and TRBJ2-2; D unclear. Germline-derived CDR1 and CDR2 are SGHRS and YFSETQ. The length of the CDR3 is 15 residues. V was pared by 0 bases and J by 2 bases, with 8 bases between. The CDR3 DNA sequence: TGCGCCAGCAGCTTGGAAGGCACCAACACCGGGGAGCTGTTTTTT. Amino acid sequence: CASSLEGTNTGELFF.

The chain combines TRBV4-1 with TRBJ1-1; D call uncertain. V was shortened by 0 bases and J by 0 bases, with 17 bases between the two germline ends. Germline V gene sequence: CDR1 MGHRA, CDR2 YSYEKL. CDR3 length: 18 residues. The CDR3 DNA reads TGCGCCAGCAGCCAAGATCCCTCCAGGATCTCCCTGAACACTGAAGCTTTCTTT. Protein sequence: CASSQDPSRISLNTEAFF.

This sequence joins TRBV5-6 and TRBJ2-5; 9 bases fit TRBD1. The germline gives CDR1 SGHDT, CDR2 YYEEEE. There are 14 residues in the CDR3. Losses at the gene ends were 5 bases for V and 5 bases for J; bases not matched to a gene: 7. CDR3 sequence: CASRRQGVDETQYF. The CDR3 DNA reads as TGTGCCAGCAGAAGACAGGGGGTTGACGAGACCCAGTACTTC.

This chain joins TRBV7-3 and TRBJ2-7; 12 nucleotides line up with TRBD2. Germline V lookup: CDR1 SGHTA, CDR2 FQGTGA. The CDR3 length is 15 residues. The ends lost 5 bases at V and 3 bases at J; junction bases unmatched: 5. CDR3 protein: CASSQGLAGLYEQYF. The CDR3 coding sequence is TGTGCCAGCAGCCAAGGACTAGCGGGGCTCTACGAGCAGTACTTC.

The chain combines TRBV7-3 with TRBJ2-2, with TRBD1 identical over 8 bases. Trimming removed 5 bases from V and 5 bases from J; junction bases left unmatched: 7. In germline, CDR1 is SGHTA, CDR2 FQGTGA. CDR3 length: 15 amino acids. The CDR3 DNA follows: TGTGCCAGCAGCCGGGGACAGGTCCAGACCGGGGAGCTGTTTTTT. Amino acids: CASSRGQVQTGELFF.

The chain links TRBV7-2 to TRBJ1-2, with 9 bases aligning to TRBD1. Germline V gives CDR1 SGHTA, CDR2 FQGNSA. The CDR3 spans 14 residues. Unmatched junction bases numbered 7, after V lost 5 bases and J lost 6 bases. The chain's CDR3 is CASSLQGAPDGYTF. CDR3 in DNA: TGTGCCAGCAGCCTACAGGGGGCGCCGGATGGCTACACCTTC. Based on the CDR3 plus reference TRBV7-2 and TRBJ1-2, the full variable domain is GAGVSQSPSNKVTEKGKDVELRCDPISGHTALYWYRQSLGQGLEFLIYFQGNSAPDKSGLPSDRFSAERTGGSVSTLTIQRTQQEDSAVYLCASSLQGAPDGYTFGSGTRLTVV.

The chain is built from TRBV29-1 and TRBJ2-5, with TRBD2 identical over 8 bases. This CDR3 contains 15 residues. Germline-derived CDR1 and CDR2 are SQVTM and ANQGSEA. V lost 6 bases and J lost 4; bases outside the gene matches: 13. Written as DNA, the CDR3 is TGCAGCGTCCTCGGCCAGCGGGAGTATAGAGAGACCCAGTACTTC. It translates to CSVLGQREYRETQYF.

The V gene is TRBV29-1, the J gene TRBJ1-1, with a tentative D call TRBD1 (5 bases). This CDR3 comprises 13 residues. Trimming took 4 bases from V and 1 from J, leaving 10 bases between them. In germline, CDR1 is SQVTM, CDR2 ANQGSEA. CDR3 sequence (DNA): TGCAGCGTTGCGGAGGGGTCGAACACTGAAGCTTTCTTT. Protein product: CSVAEGSNTEAFF.

The chain uses TRBV19 and TRBJ2-3; 8 nucleotides line up with TRBD2. There are 15 residues in the CDR3. Per germline, CDR1 LNHDA and CDR2 SQIVND (reference sequence). With V trimmed by 0 bases and J by 2 bases, 1 base remained unmatched. The CDR3: CASSIDGGDTDTQYF. For the CDR3, the DNA is TGTGCCAGTAGTATAGACGGGGGGGACACAGATACGCAGTATTTT.

This chain joins TRBV19 and TRBJ2-7; D is unresolved. Germline V gene lookup returns CDR1 LNHDA and CDR2 SQIVND (reference sequence). V was shortened by 0 bases and J by 6 bases, with 9 bases between the two germline ends. The CDR3 totals 13 residues. Here the CDR3 reads CASSIDLWVEQYF. In DNA, the CDR3 is TGTGCCAGTAGTATAGATCTATGGGTCGAGCAGTACTTC.

With respect to this clone: The same CDR3 arises from other DNA sequences in this sample as well. The rearrangement joins TRBV4-3 to TRBJ1-3; D is perhaps TRBD1 (5 bases). The CDR3 totals 15 residues. Trimming removed 1 base from V and 4 bases from J, with 11 bases in between. CDR1 and CDR2 (germline): LGHNA, YSLEER. CDR3 loop: CASSQAGAGGNTIYF. The CDR3 region has the DNA TGCGCCAGCAGCCAAGCCGGGGCGGGCGGAAACACCATATATTTT.